The 2 T cell receptor beta chains below come from one sample, sequenced in a study of T cells in Graves' hyperthyroidism and ophthalmopathy. The CDR3 regions of TCR beta were amplified from RNA transcripts. Using the HTBI primer set, a first-round RT-PCR was run on the TCR CDR3. MiXCR, run by TCRdb on the multiplex PCR reads, gives a single entry per CDR3 protein. The table has about 560,000 distinct CDR3 sequences, around 42% seen once. Sequenced material: peripheral blood or thyroid tissue (not recorded which). Receptor source: a woman aged 18-35 years with Graves' hyperthyroidism.

The genes are TRBV6-2 or TRBV6-3 and TRBJ2-5, with 8 bases that match TRBD2. J was trimmed by 4 bases and V by 8 bases; bases with no gene match: 6. Germline CDR1 and CDR2: MNHEY and SVGEGT. The CDR3 length is 13 residues. CDR3 protein: CASRREVGETQYF. The CDR3 DNA follows: TGTGCCAGCCGGCGGGAGGTCGGAGAGACCCAGTACTTC.

A word on this clonotype: Because the CDR3's place on the DNA is in doubt, the DNA is left out and the CDR3 is given as listed by TCRdb. CDR3 sequence reads: CASSTPGAGKNCFF. The rearrangement uses TRBV6-5 and TRBJ1-4; the D call in the table, TRBD1, was not verified against the DNA. The CDR3 contains 14 residues when both ends are counted. Germline V gives CDR1 MNHEY, CDR2 SVGAGI.